This T cell receptor beta chain was obtained from a study of sequential checkpoint blockade in melanoma. Study details: After both sequences, patients received maintenance nivolumab.

The count of this clone is one. Germline V gene data show CDR1 as SGHTA and CDR2 as FQGTGA. V trimming: 4 bases; J trimming: 4 bases; junction bases outside the gene matches: 8. The CDR3 is 15 residues long. The data were produced by immunoSEQ multiplex PCR, yet TCRdb's version contains in-frame clones alone and is incomplete. The table records roughly 20,000 clones, about four fifths of them present only once. Specified treatment: randomized to nivolumab then ipilimumab (arm A) or the reverse (arm B). Specimen: CD8+ T cells sorted from blood (inferred from file names), collected from a patient given nivolumab and ipilimumab in sequence. This chain joins TRBV7-3 and TRBJ2-3, with 7 positions matching TRBD2. This TCR derives from a human donor with melanoma. The CDR3 reads CASSSSTSYADTQYF. CDR3 sequence (DNA): TGTGCCAGCAGCTCCTCGACTAGCTACGCAGATACGCAGTATTTT. Variable domain in full (rest from reference TRBV7-3 and TRBJ2-3): GAGVSQTPSNKVTEKGKYVELRCDPISGHTALYWYRQSLGQGPEFLIYFQGTGAADDSGLPNDRFFAVRPEGSVSTLKIQRTERGDSAVYLCASSSSTSYADTQYFGPGTRLTVL.